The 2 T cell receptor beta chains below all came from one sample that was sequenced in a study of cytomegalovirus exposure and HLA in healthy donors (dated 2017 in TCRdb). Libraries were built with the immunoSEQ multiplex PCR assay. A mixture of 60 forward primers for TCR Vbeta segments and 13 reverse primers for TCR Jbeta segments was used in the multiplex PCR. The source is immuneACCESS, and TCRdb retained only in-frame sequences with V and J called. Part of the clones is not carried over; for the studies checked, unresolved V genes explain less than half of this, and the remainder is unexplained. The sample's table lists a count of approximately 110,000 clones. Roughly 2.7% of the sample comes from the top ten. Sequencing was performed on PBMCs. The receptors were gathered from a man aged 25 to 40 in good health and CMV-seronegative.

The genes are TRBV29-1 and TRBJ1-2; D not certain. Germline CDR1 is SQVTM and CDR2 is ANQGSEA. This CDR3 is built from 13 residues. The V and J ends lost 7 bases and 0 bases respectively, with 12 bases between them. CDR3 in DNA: TGCAGCGCAGATAACGGGGCTAACTATGGCTACACCTTC. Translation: CSADNGANYGYTF.

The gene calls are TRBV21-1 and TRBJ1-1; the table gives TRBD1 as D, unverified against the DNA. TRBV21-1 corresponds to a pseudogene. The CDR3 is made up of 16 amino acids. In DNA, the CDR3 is TGTGCCAGCAGCCTAACGAGGGGACAGGGGCGTACTGAAGCTTTCTTT. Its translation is CASSLTRGQGRTEAFF.